The clone carrying this T cell receptor beta chain was seen just once. Germline values: CDR1 LGHNT, CDR2 FRNRAP. V lost 6 bases to trimming and J lost 6 bases; unmatched junction nucleotides: 7. This CDR3 spans 13 amino acids. This entry is derived from a study of blood T cell repertoires in COVID-19. Study overall: Samples of COVID-19 (acute and convalescent) were obtained from the United States, Italy and Spain. PBMCs, B-cell-depleted T cells, or T cells provided the cDNA or gDNA that made up the material.

As handled by the study authors: Amplifying reference gene primers gave estimates of nucleated cell counts. Clones were read by immunoSEQ multiplex PCR, and TCRdb kept only the in-frame ones, dropping some. From that table come the V and J calls and clone size; the DNA was used to work out D and trimming. The sample shows 200,000 to 300,000 clones, about 90% of them seen only once. The sequencing input was peripheral blood. The source of this sequence is a woman aged 25 to 39 who had recovered from COVID-19. The V gene is TRBV12-5, the J gene TRBJ1-2; 7 positions match TRBD1. The CDR3 spells CASGLRDSNGYTF. CDR3 DNA: TGTGCTAGTGGACTCCGGGACAGTAATGGCTACACCTTC.